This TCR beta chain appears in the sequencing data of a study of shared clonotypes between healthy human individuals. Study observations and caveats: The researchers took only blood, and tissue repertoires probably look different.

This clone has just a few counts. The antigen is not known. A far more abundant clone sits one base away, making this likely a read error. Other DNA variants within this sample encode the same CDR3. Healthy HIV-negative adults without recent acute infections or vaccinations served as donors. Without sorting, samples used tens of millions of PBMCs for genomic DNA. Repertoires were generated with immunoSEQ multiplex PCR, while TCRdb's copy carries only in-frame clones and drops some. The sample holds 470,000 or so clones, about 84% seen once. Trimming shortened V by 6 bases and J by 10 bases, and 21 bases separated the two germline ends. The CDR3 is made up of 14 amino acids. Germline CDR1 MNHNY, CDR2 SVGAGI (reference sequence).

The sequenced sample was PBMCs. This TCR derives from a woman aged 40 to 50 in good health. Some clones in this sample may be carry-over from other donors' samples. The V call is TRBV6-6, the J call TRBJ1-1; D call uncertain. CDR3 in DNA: TGTGCCAGCAGCCCCCCGGGTGCAGGCCTTGGAGCTTTCTTT. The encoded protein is CASSPPGAGLGAFF.